This T cell receptor beta chain emerged from a study of blood T cell repertoires in COVID-19. Looking at the study overall: Sample material is recorded as cDNA or gDNA derived from T cells, B-cell-depleted T cells, or PBMCs.

The data were produced by immunoSEQ multiplex PCR, yet TCRdb's version contains in-frame clones alone and is incomplete. The table records roughly 130,000 clones, 86% of them present only once. Germline V gene data show CDR1 as SGHTA and CDR2 as FQGNSA. Trimming stripped 6 bases from V and 0 bases from J, with 11 bases between. This CDR3 has 15 residues. The chain employs TRBV7-2 and TRBJ1-4; no clear D gene. The sequencing input was peripheral blood. The origin of this receptor is a man aged 35-49 years with acute or convalescent COVID-19. This CDR3 is CASSKRVSTNEKLFF. Here the CDR3 DNA reads TGTGCCAGCAGTAAGAGGGTATCAACTAATGAAAAACTGTTTTTT. Drawing the rest from reference TRBV7-2 and TRBJ1-4, the complete variable domain is GAGVSQSPSNKVTEKGKDVELRCDPISGHTALYWYRQSLGQGLEFLIYFQGNSAPDKSGLPSDRFSAERTGGSVSTLTIQRTQQEDSAVYLCASSKRVSTNEKLFFGSGTQLSVL.